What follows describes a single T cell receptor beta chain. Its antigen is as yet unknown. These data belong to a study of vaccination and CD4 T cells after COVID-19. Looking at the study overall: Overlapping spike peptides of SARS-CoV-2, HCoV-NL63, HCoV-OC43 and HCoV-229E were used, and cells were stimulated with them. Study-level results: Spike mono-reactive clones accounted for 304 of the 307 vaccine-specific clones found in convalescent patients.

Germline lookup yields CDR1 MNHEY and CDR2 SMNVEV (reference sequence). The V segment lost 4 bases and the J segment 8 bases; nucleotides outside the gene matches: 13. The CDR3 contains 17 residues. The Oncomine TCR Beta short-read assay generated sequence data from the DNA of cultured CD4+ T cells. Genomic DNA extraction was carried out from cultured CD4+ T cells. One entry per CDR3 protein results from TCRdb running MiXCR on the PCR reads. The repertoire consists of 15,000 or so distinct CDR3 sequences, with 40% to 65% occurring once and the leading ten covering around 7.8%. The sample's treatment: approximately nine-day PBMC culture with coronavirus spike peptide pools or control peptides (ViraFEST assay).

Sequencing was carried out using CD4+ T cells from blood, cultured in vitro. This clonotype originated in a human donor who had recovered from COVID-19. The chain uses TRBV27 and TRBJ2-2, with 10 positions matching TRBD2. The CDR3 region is CASSSTSGTGGLGELFF. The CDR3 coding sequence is TGTGCCAGCAGTTCCACTAGCGGGACGGGAGGCTTGGGGGAGCTGTTTTTT.